This TCR beta chain was identified during a study of T cells in Graves' hyperthyroidism and ophthalmopathy. The TCR beta CDR3 regions underwent amplification using RNA transcripts as the source. Carried out on the TCR CDR3, a first-round RT-PCR used the HTBI primer set. TCRdb fed the multiplex PCR reads into MiXCR, producing one record per CDR3 protein. The data contain hundreds of thousands of distinct CDR3 sequences, just under 45% of them singletons. The study's findings and limits: A model using 13 V-J features told ophthalmopathy apart from stable hyperthyroidism.

V was shortened by 6 bases and J by 5 bases, with 13 bases between the two germline ends. CDR1 DFQATT and CDR2 SNEGSKA come from the germline V gene (reference sequence). The CDR3 is made up of 12 amino acids. This clonotype was picked up a small number of times. The antigen is undetermined. Diagnostic assessment was based on clinical symptoms, serum thyroxine and TRAb, thyroid ultrasound and orbital computed tomography. J is TRBJ1-2 and V is TRBV20-1; D uncertain. The clonotype originates from an adult man with Graves' disease, either hyperthyroidism or ophthalmopathy (not recorded which). Specimen: peripheral blood or thyroid tissue (not recorded which). CDR3 nucleotide sequence: TGCAGTGCGGGCGGGCAACCGTATGGCTACACCTTC. This encodes CSAGGQPYGYTF.